This TCR beta chain was identified in a study of vaccination effects on CD4 cells after COVID-19. The overall study: Participants were given two doses of BNT162b2 or mRNA-1273 vaccine.

A remark on this clone: Its antigen is not identified.

CDR3 size: 15 residues. V was clipped by 3 bases and J by 2 bases; unmatched bases: 5. Germline lookup yields CDR1 LGHDT and CDR2 YNNKEL (reference sequence). TCRdb keeps only in-frame clones here, not all; method: immunoSEQ multiplex PCR. Of around 25,000 clones in the sample, 69% were seen once. The ViraFEST assay expanded antigen-specific CD4+ T cells with viral peptide pools before sequencing. Culture lasted approximately 10 days before CD4+ T cell isolation. Infection with SARS-CoV-2 occurred in the person between March and December 2020, and PCR confirmed it. PBMC cultures contained about 1.9 million cells per well, approximately 10 IU/ml IL-2 and 10 ug/ml peptides. General observations from the study: Recruitment yielded few convalescent patients, and the study had no early post-infection timepoints.

The TCR sequence derives from a human donor who had a prior SARS-CoV-2 infection. Sequences were derived from CD4+ T cells from PBMCs cultured with SARS-CoV-2 spike peptides, sampled before COVID-19 vaccination. The genes are TRBV3-1 (or the pseudogene TRBV3-2) and TRBJ2-7, with 9 bases aligning to TRBD2. The chain's CDR3 is CASSQGLARAYEQYF. Here the CDR3 DNA reads TGTGCCAGCAGCCAGGGACTAGCTAGGGCCTACGAGCAGTACTTC.